Below, one T cell receptor beta chain is given with its context. Its antigen remains unknown. This record belongs to a study of PD-1 blockade in classical Hodgkin lymphoma. Study-wide points: CD4+ but not CD8+ TCR diversity rose significantly by C4D1. Complete responders matched newly diagnosed patients in baseline diversity. Compared with healthy donors, newly diagnosed patients reportedly showed lower baseline TCR diversity.

V lost 0 bases and J lost 5; bases outside the gene matches: 6. The CDR3 sequence is 16 residues long. Germline values: CDR1 SNHLY, CDR2 FYNNEI. Clones were read by immunoSEQ multiplex PCR, and TCRdb kept only the in-frame ones, dropping some. Here the sample spans roughly 42,000 clones, 55% to 70% being singletons. Time point denoted: cycle 4 day 1 (C4D1), after five to seven weeks of nivolumab. Relapse was seen in all patients after autologous stem cell transplantation, and brentuximab vedotin exposure was variable. Each best response was a complete response, a partial response or progressive disease.

This receptor was identified in a human donor with classical Hodgkin lymphoma. Sequenced here: peripheral blood mononuclear cells (PBMCs), sampled before the fourth cycle of nivolumab. The chain combines TRBV2 with TRBJ1-1, with 10 bases fitting TRBD1. The CDR3 loop reads CASSEARQGARTEAFF. The CDR3, as DNA: TGTGCCAGCAGTGAAGCCCGACAGGGGGCGAGGACTGAAGCTTTCTTT.